This T cell receptor beta chain was recovered during a study of cytomegalovirus exposure and HLA in healthy donors. The CDR3 runs 15 residues. Looked up from germline, CDR1 is SNHLY and CDR2 is FYNNEI. Trimming pared 2 bases from V and 4 bases from J, leaving 12 bases between. PCR primers comprised 60 Vbeta and 13 Jbeta primers. Clones were sequenced by immunoSEQ multiplex PCR, and TCRdb holds only the in-frame ones, with some missing. The sample consists of 160,000 or so clones, around 74% of them appearing once. This rearrangement joins TRBV2 to TRBJ1-3; D uncertain. The sample taken for sequencing was PBMCs. The receptor comes from a woman in her twenties or thirties in good health and CMV-seronegative. The CDR3, as DNA: TGTGCCAGCAGTGAATTCGGCAGGTCCGGAAACACCATATATTTT. Encoded protein: CASSEFGRSGNTIYF. Complete variable domain (other parts from reference TRBV2 and TRBJ1-3): EPEVTQTPSHQVTQMGQEVILRCVPISNHLYFYWYRQILGQKVEFLVSFYNNEISEKSEIFDDQFSVERPDGSNFTLKIRSTKLEDSAMYFCASSEFGRSGNTIYFGEGSWLTVV.